This record covers a single T cell receptor (beta chain). This clone showed up just a few times. Its antigen has not been determined. No much larger clone is present one base from it, and per-base qualities are unavailable. Using the deep immunoSEQ assay, multiplex PCR amplified TCR CDR3 regions from genomic DNA. Genomic DNA extracted from each cell subset was distributed evenly over all wells of several immunoSEQ 96-well plates, and each plate served as one replicate. For sorted subsets, each replicate PCR was loaded with approximately 0.2 ug genomic DNA, equivalent to 30,000 or so T cell genomes. Purified libraries were quantified with a Qubit 3.0 fluorometer, sized on a Bioanalyzer 2100, and re-quantified with the KAPA Library Quantification kit. Every immunoSEQ 96-well plate was sequenced on a separate single-read 150-cycle Illumina NextSeq 550 flow cell. The authors processed their data as follows. Because the immunoSEQ output included only junctional sequences and no quality scores, the filtering could not be the same as the filtering used for full-length reads. Sequences were annotated with PyIR, a Python wrapper for IgBLAST v1.9, using IMGT germline references to assign V/J genes and CDR3. Reads with weak V/J assignments (E-value above 1e-6), missing CDR3, stop codons, out-of-frame junctions, or ambiguous translated residues were removed. V3J clonotypes were defined as sequences sharing the same inferred V gene, J gene, and CDR3 amino acid sequence. To compute the percentage overlap between repertoires, the number of shared unique clonotypes was divided by the size of the smaller repertoire. Three approaches were used to assess repertoire richness: RTK rarefaction, the Chao1 estimator, and Recon v2.1 estimates of unobserved clonotypes. OLGA was used to compute generation probabilities for all TCRbeta clonotypes that the gDNA method yielded from four donors. TCRdb limited this immuneACCESS table to in-frame rearrangements with V and J called. A share of clones is missing; checked studies link under half to unresolved V genes, and the rest is unexplained. That table gives V, J and clone size, and the DNA gave D and trimming. For this sample there are about 1 million clones; under 80% appear just once. The top ten constitute around 1.5% of the sample.

The entry originates in a study of shared clonotypes between healthy human individuals (dated by TCRdb to 2018 to 2020). Regarding the study in general: The cohort included a few men and two women between 18 and 49 years of age. To estimate repertoire size and how much clonotypes are shared between individuals, the study performed deep sequencing of blood TCR repertoires from five healthy adults. To increase sequencing depth and limit assay-specific biases, different laboratories used diverse techniques to prepare libraries and sequence TCR repertoires. For each donor, three plates each were used for CD4 naive and CD4 memory, two plates were used for CD8 naive, and one plate was used for CD8 memory. Between about 0.8 and 9 billion PBMCs per donor were obtained by leukapheresis.

Here is what the overall study found, with its caveats: The small number of donors limited the genetic and exposure-history diversity represented. When a few donors were compared, the shared fraction of clonotypes was approximately 5% for naive CD4, roughly 3.3% for naive CD8, more than 2% for memory CD4, and 0.4% for memory CD8. Incomplete sequencing was indicated by rarefaction of sorted-subset datasets, despite the large sequencing depth. Pairwise subsampling indicated that sequencing depth was expected to affect the degree of clonotype sharing among donors. Naive subsets generally had larger estimated clonotype richness than memory subsets did. Sampling was restricted to blood, and TCR repertoires in tissues likely differ from the TCR repertoires found in blood. Clonotypes shared by all four sorted-subset donors showed higher generation probabilities than non-shared clonotypes.

Counted from cysteine to phenylalanine, this CDR3 has 15 amino acids. The read is trimmed to its CDR3 DNA, 45 bases read in frame from base 1. The junction shows trimming of 0 bases on V and 12 bases on J, plus 16 bases between the germline ends. CDR1 SGHRS and CDR2 YFSETQ were looked up in the germline V gene. The donors were healthy, HIV-negative adults with no recently reported acute infections or vaccinations. Every donor was a Caucasian adult living in Nashville, Tennessee, USA. CD4+ T cells were enriched by magnetic negative selection, after which naive cells were positively selected on CD45RA and the negative fraction was taken as the memory subset. Blood was collected by leukapheresis, and PBMCs were isolated by Ficoll-Histopaque density gradient centrifugation and then cryopreserved in liquid nitrogen vapor phase. Purity and quantity of every magnetically sorted T cell population were checked by analytical flow cytometry. Genomic DNA was isolated from every sorted fraction and measured by UV absorbance on a Nanodrop 2000c.

The sequence was obtained from a man aged 18 to 29 in good health. The rearranged segments are TRBV5-1 and TRBJ1-6; the D gene lacks a confident call. The sequenced sample was memory CD4+ T cells sorted from blood. The cell subset or site label for this specimen denotes: CD45RA-negative fraction. The DNA reads TGCGCCAGCAGCTTGGAGGGTCGGGGAATTCGACCCCTCCACTTT. It codes for CASSLEGRGIRPLHF.